This T cell receptor beta chain was identified during a study of prognosis after radiotherapy for stage I lung cancer. Study background: Under 15 men and more than five women, aged about 53 to 84 and with a median age of around 68 years, made up the patients. With a biologically effective dose of at least 100 Gy, radiotherapy took the form of SBRT split into 3 to 5 fractions.

This clonotype has at least ten counts. Per germline, CDR1 LGHDT and CDR2 YNNKEL (reference sequence). The CDR3 contains 14 residues. The V segment lost 3 bases and the J segment 6 bases; nucleotides outside the gene matches: 5. From genomic DNA, two-round multiplex PCR was used to amplify TCR beta CDR3. First-round PCR amplification was performed with primers specific to each TRBV and TRBJ gene. TCRdb reprocessed the multiplex PCR reads via MiXCR and lists one record per CDR3 protein. The data show tens of thousands of distinct CDR3 sequences, about 35% seen once. The receptor's source is a donor aged 50 or older with non-small cell lung cancer. The V and J genes are TRBV3-1 and TRBJ2-7, with 10 nucleotides matching TRBD2. The sequencing here drew on PBMCs, taken before or after stereotactic body radiation therapy (not recorded which). CDR3 in DNA: TGTGCCAGCAGCCACGGACTAGCGGACAGCGAGCAGTACTTC. Residues: CASSHGLADSEQYF.